This TCR beta chain was identified during a study of a mutant IDH1 vaccine in newly diagnosed glioma. The wider study: Across weeks 1, 3, 5, 7, 11, 15, 19 and 23, patients received a vaccination each time, eight in all. Patients previously underwent radiotherapy, temozolomide, or both, and most underwent both.

Details on this clone: The antigen is undetermined.

Generated by immunoSEQ multiplex PCR, the TCRdb table keeps only in-frame clones and is missing some. This table has some 60,000 clones, 70% to 85% appearing once. CDR1 is SGHNT, CDR2 YYREEE, per germline (reference sequence). J lost 8 bases, V lost 1 base, and 12 bases had no gene match. CDR3 length equals 18 residues. The time point: week 11, during vaccination. Doses comprised 300 ug of mutant IDH1 20-mer peptide each, plus topical imiquimod. The sequence derives from a man aged 30-40 years with glioma. The specimen was PBMCs, collected from a glioma patient whose treatment included an IDH1 peptide vaccine. The chain couples TRBV5-4 to TRBJ2-1; TRBD2 aligns across 13 bases. CDR3 amino acids: CASSLPIQLAGGADEQFF. DNA of the CDR3: TGTGCCAGCAGCTTGCCCATACAACTAGCGGGAGGGGCGGATGAGCAGTTCTTC.